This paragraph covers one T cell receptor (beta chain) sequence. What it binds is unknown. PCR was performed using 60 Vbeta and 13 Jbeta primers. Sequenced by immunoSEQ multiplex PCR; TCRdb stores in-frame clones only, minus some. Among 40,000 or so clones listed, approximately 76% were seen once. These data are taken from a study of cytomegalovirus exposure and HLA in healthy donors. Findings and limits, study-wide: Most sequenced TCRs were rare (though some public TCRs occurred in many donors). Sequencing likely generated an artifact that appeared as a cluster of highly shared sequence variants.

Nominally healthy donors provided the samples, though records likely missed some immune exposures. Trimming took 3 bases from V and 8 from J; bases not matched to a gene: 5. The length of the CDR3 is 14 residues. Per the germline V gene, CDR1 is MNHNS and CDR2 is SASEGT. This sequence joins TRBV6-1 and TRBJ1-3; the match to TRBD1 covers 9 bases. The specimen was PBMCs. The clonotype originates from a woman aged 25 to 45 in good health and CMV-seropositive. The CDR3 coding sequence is TGTGCCAGCAGTGACCGACAGGGGGGACACACCATATATTTT. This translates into CASSDRQGGHTIYF.